The following is a T cell receptor (beta chain) sequence with its context. The antigen is unknown. Sequence at one end of the junction differs from germline and may be a read error. Profiling relied on immunoSEQ multiplex PCR, and the TCRdb table lists in-frame clones only, not all of them. Among about 49,000 clones listed, about 76% were seen once. The V gene's germline CDR1 is SGHDN and CDR2 FVKESK. The CDR3 contains 15 residues. These data belong to a study of OX40 agonist ivuxolimab in advanced cancers. Across the whole study: Partial responses were achieved by three patients: one hepatocellular carcinoma, two cutaneous melanoma. The study's findings and limits: Expanded clones were, on average, more numerous among CD8+ T cells than CD4+.

The receptor's source is an adult with an advanced solid tumor such as melanoma, head and neck, liver or kidney cancer. This chain links TRBV14 with TRBJ2-5, with 7 positions matching TRBD1. Material: CD4+ or CD8+ T cells sorted from blood, obtained in a trial of the OX40 agonist ivuxolimab. The CDR3 sequence: CASSFGTARGEAQYF. The CDR3 DNA sequence: TGTGCCAGCAGCTTTGGGACAGCCAGGGGAGAGGCCCAGTACTTC.